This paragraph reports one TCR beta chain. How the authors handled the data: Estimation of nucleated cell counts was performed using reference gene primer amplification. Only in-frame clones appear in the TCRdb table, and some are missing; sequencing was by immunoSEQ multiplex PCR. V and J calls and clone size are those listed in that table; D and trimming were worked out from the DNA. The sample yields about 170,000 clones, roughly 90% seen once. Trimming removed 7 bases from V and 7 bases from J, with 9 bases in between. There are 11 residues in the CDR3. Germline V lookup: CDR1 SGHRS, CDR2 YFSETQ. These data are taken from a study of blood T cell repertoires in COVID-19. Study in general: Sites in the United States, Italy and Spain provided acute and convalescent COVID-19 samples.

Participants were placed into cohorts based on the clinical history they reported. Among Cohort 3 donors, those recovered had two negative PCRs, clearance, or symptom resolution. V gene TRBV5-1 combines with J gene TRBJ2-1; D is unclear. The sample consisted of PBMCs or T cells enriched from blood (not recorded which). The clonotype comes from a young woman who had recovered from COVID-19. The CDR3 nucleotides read TGCGCCAGCGCTTCCGGGAATGAGCAGTTCTTC. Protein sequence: CASASGNEQFF. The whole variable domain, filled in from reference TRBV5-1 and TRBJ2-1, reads KAGVTQTPRYLIKTRGQQVTLSCSPISGHRSVSWYQQTPGQGLQFLFEYFSETQRNKGNFPGRFSGRQFSNSRSEMNVSTLELGDSALYLCASASGNEQFFGPGTRLTVL.